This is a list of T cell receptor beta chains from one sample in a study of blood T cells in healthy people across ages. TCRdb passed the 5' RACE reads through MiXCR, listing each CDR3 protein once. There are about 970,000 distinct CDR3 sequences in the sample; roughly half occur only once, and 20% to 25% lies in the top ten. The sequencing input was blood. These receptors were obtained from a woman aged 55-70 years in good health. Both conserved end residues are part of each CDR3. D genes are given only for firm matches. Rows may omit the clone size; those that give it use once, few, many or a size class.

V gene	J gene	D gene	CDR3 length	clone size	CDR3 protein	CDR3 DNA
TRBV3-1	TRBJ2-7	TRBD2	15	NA	CASSQDPGGRVEQYF	TGTGCCAGCAGCCAAGATCCGGGCGGGAGGGTTGAGCAGTACTTC
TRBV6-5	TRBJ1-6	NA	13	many	CASSYEGNSPLHF	TGTGCCAGCAGTTACGAAGGGAATTCACCCCTCCACTTT
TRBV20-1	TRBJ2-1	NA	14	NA	CSARSGSSYNEQFF	TGCAGTGCTCGTAGCGGCAGCTCCTACAATGAGCAGTTCTTC
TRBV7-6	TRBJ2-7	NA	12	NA	CASSQSLLEQYF	TGTGCCAGCAGCCAATCCTTACTCGAGCAGTACTTC
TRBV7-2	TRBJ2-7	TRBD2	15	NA	CASSPIASGSYEQYF	TGTGCCAGCAGCCCCATCGCTAGCGGGAGCTACGAGCAGTACTTC
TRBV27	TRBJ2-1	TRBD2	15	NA	CATRYASGKYNEQFF	TGTGCCACCAGATACGCTAGCGGGAAGTACAATGAGCAGTTCTTC
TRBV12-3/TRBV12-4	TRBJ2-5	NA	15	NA	CASSFWSNTQETQYF	TGTGCCAGCAGTTTTTGGTCCAATACCCAAGAGACCCAGTACTTC
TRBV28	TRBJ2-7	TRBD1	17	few	CASSTSLWGQVSYEQYF	TGTGCCAGCAGTACGTCTTTATGGGGACAGGTCTCCTACGAGCAGTACTTC
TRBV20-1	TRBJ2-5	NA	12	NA	CSAADALGTQYF	TGCAGTGCCGCGGATGCGCTCGGGACCCAGTACTTC
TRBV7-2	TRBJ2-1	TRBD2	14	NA	CAGSSPGLAGEQFF	TGTGCCGGCAGCTCCCCGGGACTAGCGGGAGAGCAGTTCTTC
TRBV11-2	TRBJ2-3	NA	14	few	CASSSSRTTDTQYF	TGTGCCAGCAGCTCGTCCCGAACTACAGATACGCAGTATTTT
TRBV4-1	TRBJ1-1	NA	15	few	CASSQTQAMNTEAFF	TGCGCCAGCAGCCAAACACAGGCGATGAACACTGAAGCTTTCTTT
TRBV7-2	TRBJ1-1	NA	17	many	CASSRYPRDTSGTEAFF	TGTGCCAGCAGCCGGTATCCCCGGGACACCTCGGGCACTGAAGCTTTCTTT
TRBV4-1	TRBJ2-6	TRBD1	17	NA	CASSPGQAASGANVLTF	TGCGCCAGCAGCCCAGGACAGGCCGCCTCTGGGGCCAACGTCCTGACTTTC
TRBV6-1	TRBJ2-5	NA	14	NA	CASSGARSQETQYF	TGTGCCAGCAGTGGGGCGAGGTCCCAAGAGACCCAGTACTTC
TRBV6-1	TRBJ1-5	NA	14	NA	CASRGSISNQPQHF	TGTGCCAGCAGGGGTTCAATTAGCAATCAGCCCCAGCATTTT
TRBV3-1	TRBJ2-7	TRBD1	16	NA	CASSLRGRDRVYEQYF	TGTGCCAGCAGCCTTCGTGGCCGGGACAGGGTATACGAGCAGTACTTC
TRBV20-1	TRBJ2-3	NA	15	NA	CSARDQGGRTVTQYF	TGCAGTGCTAGAGATCAAGGAGGTCGGACAGTTACGCAGTATTTT
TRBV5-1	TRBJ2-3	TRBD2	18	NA	CASSSQSALAGVVDTQYF	TGCGCCAGCAGTTCACAATCGGCGCTAGCGGGAGTGGTAGATACGCAGTATTTT
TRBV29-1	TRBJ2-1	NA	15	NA	CSVEGVGSSYNEQFF	TGCAGCGTTGAAGGGGTGGGGAGCTCCTACAATGAGCAGTTCTTC
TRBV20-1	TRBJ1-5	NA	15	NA	CSARPGAGSNQPQHF	TGCAGTGCTAGACCCGGGGCAGGAAGCAATCAGCCCCAGCATTTT
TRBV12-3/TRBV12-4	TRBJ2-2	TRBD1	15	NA	CASSRQGGSTGELFF	TGTGCCAGCAGCCGACAGGGTGGATCCACCGGGGAGCTGTTTTTT
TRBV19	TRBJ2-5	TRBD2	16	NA	CASSTLRLAGGETQYF	TGTGCCAGTAGTACCCTACGACTAGCGGGAGGGGAGACCCAGTACTTC
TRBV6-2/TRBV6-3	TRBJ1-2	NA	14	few	CASSWYGSQYGYTF	TGTGCCAGCAGTTGGTATGGCAGCCAGTATGGCTACACCTTC
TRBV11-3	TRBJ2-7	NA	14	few	CASQDGSSYNEQYF	TGTGCCAGTCAGGACGGTAGCTCCTACAATGAGCAGTACTTC
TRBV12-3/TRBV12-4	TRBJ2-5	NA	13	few	CASSPDMGETQYF	TGTGCCAGCAGCCCAGACATGGGGGAGACCCAGTACTTC
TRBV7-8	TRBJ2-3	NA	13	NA	CASQGYRTDTQYF	TGTGCCAGCCAGGGTTACCGCACAGATACGCAGTATTTT
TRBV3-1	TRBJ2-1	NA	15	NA	CASSPGYSNNNEQFF	TGTGCCAGCAGCCCGGGTTATAGTAACAATAATGAGCAGTTCTTC
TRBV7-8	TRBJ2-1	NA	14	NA	CASRRQGISNEQFF	TGTGCCAGCAGACGACAAGGGATTAGTAATGAGCAGTTCTTC
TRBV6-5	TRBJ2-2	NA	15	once	CASSTERGPTGELFF	TGTGCCAGCAGTACCGAAAGGGGACCCACCGGGGAGCTGTTTTTT
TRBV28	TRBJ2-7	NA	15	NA	CASSLGGGGTYEQYF	TGTGCCAGCAGTTTAGGCGGTGGGGGTACCTACGAGCAGTACTTC
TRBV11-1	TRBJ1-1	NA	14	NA	CASSLAIANTEAFF	TGTGCCAGCAGCTTAGCGATTGCGAACACTGAAGCTTTCTTT
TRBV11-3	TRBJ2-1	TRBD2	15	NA	CASSRGSASWNEQFF	TGTGCCAGCAGCCGCGGGAGCGCCTCGTGGAATGAGCAGTTCTTC
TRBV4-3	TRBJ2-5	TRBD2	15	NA	CASSQGTSGRLGQYF	TGCGCCAGCAGCCAAGGGACTAGCGGGAGGTTGGGGCAGTACTTC
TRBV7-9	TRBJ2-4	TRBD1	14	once	CASSLEDRGNIQYF	TGTGCCAGCAGCTTAGAGGACAGGGGCAACATTCAGTACTTC
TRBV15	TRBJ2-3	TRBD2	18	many	CATSRKGSTTSHTDTQYF	TGTGCCACCAGCAGAAAAGGGTCCACGACTAGCCACACAGATACGCAGTATTTT
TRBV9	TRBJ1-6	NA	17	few	CASSVGARVLDNSPLHF	TGTGCCAGCAGCGTAGGTGCCAGGGTACTGGATAATTCACCCCTCCACTTT
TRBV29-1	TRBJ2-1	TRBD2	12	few	CSVFGGSDEQFF	TGCAGCGTTTTCGGGGGGAGCGATGAGCAGTTCTTC
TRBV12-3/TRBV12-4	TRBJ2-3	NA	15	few	CASSREQALTDTQYF	TGTGCCAGCAGCCGAGAACAGGCCTTAACAGATACGCAGTATTTT
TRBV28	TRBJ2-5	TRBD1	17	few	CASSSPLTGGMVETQYF	TGTGCCAGCAGTAGTCCTCTGACAGGGGGTATGGTTGAGACCCAGTACTTC
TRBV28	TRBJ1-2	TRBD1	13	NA	CASSGQGGRGYTF	TGTGCCAGCAGTGGACAGGGGGGGCGCGGCTACACCTTC
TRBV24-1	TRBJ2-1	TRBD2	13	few	CATSGLAGNEQFF	TGTGCCACCAGTGGACTAGCGGGCAATGAGCAGTTCTTC
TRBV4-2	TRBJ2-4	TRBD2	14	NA	CASSYGGGSEEQYF	TGTGCCAGCAGCTACGGGGGAGGGTCGGAAGAGCAGTACTTC
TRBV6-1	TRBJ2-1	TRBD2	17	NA	CASSPPGGGGRGNEQFF	TGTGCCAGCAGCCCACCCGGGGGAGGCGGGAGAGGCAATGAGCAGTTCTTC
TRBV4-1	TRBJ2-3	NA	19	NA	CASSHQKSGFRDNTDTQYF	TGCGCCAGCAGCCACCAAAAGAGTGGGTTCCGGGACAACACAGATACGCAGTATTTT
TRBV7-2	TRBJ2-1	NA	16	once	CASSFSVGNSYNEQFF	TGTGCCAGCAGCTTTTCCGTCGGGAACTCCTACAATGAGCAGTTCTTC
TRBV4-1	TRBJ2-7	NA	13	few	CASSGVVGYEQYF	TGCGCCAGCAGCGGGGTGGTGGGTTACGAGCAGTACTTC
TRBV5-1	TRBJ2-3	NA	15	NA	CASSLEAGQTDTQYF	TGCGCCAGCAGCTTGGAGGCGGGACAGACAGATACGCAGTATTTT
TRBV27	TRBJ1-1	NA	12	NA	CASPLANTEAFF	TGTGCCAGTCCCTTAGCGAACACTGAAGCTTTCTTT
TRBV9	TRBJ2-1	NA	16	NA	CASSFSAVGESYEQFF	TGTGCCAGCAGTTTCTCGGCGGTAGGGGAATCCTATGAGCAGTTCTTC
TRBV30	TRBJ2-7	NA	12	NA	CAWSVPDYEQYF	TGTGCCTGGAGTGTACCCGACTACGAGCAGTACTTC
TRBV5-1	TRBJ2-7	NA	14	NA	CASSSQAAPYEQYF	TGCGCCAGCAGCTCCCAGGCTGCTCCCTACGAGCAGTACTTC
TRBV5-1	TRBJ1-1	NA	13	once	CASSLAVDTEAFF	TGCGCCAGCAGCTTGGCAGTGGACACTGAAGCTTTCTTT
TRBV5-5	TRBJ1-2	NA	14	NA	CASSLGDKNYGYTF	TGTGCCAGCAGCTTGGGTGACAAGAACTATGGCTACACCTTC
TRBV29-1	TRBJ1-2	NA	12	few	CSVMVGAYGYTF	TGCAGCGTTATGGTGGGGGCCTATGGCTACACCTTC
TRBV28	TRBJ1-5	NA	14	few	CASSDTNSNQPQHF	TGTGCCAGCTCGGACACGAATAGCAATCAGCCCCAGCATTTT
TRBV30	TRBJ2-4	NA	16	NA	CAWSAGQGRTKNIQYF	TGTGCCTGGAGTGCCGGGCAGGGACGTACCAAAAACATTCAGTACTTC